These T cell receptor beta chains were read from a single sample in a study of CD8+ T cells in alopecia areata. TCRdb's table, derived via immunoSEQ multiplex PCR, lists solely in-frame clones and lacks some. Here the sample spans under 250,000 clones, roughly 50% being singletons. Material for sequencing was CD8+ T cells sorted from blood. The receptors were gathered from a human donor in good health. The CDR3 runs from the conserved cysteine through the conserved F or W. Each record gives: V gene, J gene, D gene, clone size, CDR3 protein, CDR3 DNA. D genes are given only for firm matches. Clone size is shown for a subset of rows, as once, few, many or a class of expanded clone.

>TRBV4-2|TRBJ1-5|.|few
CASSQEGRDQPQHF
TGTGCCAGCAGCCAAGAGGGGAGGGATCAGCCCCAGCATTTT
>TRBV9|TRBJ1-5|.|.
CASSVDAGNQPQHF
TGTGCCAGCAGCGTAGACGCTGGCAATCAGCCCCAGCATTTT
>TRBV4-1|TRBJ2-3|.|.
CASSQESSTTDTQYF
TGCGCCAGCAGCCAAGAGTCGTCGACCACAGATACGCAGTATTTT
>TRBV7-9|TRBJ2-1|.|.
CATPSVGEQFF
TGTGCCACCCCATCTGTAGGTGAGCAGTTCTTC
>TRBV4-1|TRBJ2-1|.|few
CASSHLTGAYNEQFF
TGCGCCAGCAGCCACCTGACTGGGGCCTACAATGAGCAGTTCTTC
>TRBV2|TRBJ1-3|.|.
CASSQAGAGGNTIYF
TGTGCCAGCAGCCAAGCGGGGGCAGGAGGAAACACCATATATTTT
>TRBV30|TRBJ2-3|.|.
CASTGQDIDTQYF
TGTGCCAGTACAGGCCAAGACATAGATACGCAGTATTTT
>TRBV2|TRBJ2-4|.|.
CASSGRENIQYF
TGTGCCAGCAGCGGCCGCGAAAACATTCAGTACTTC
>TRBV18|TRBJ2-7|.|once
CASSRPGDLYEQYF
TGTGCCAGCTCACGACCGGGAGACCTTTACGAGCAGTACTTC
>TRBV13|TRBJ2-1|.|few
CASSLDNEQFF
TGTGCCAGCAGCTTAGACAATGAGCAGTTCTTC
>TRBV4-1|TRBJ1-4|.|.
CASSQDGPKREKLFF
TGCGCCAGCAGCCAAGATGGGCCAAAAAGGGAAAAACTGTTTTTT
>TRBV30|TRBJ1-5|.|.
CAWSVSEGQPQHF
TGTGCCTGGAGTGTAAGTGAGGGACAGCCCCAGCATTTT
>TRBV4-1|TRBJ1-6|.|.
CASSQVQTAANSPLHF
TGCGCCAGCAGCCAAGTGCAGACCGCGGCTAATTCACCCCTCCACTTT
>TRBV5-6|TRBJ2-7|.|.
CASSSDGYEQYF
TGTGCCAGCAGCTCGGACGGCTACGAGCAGTACTTC
>TRBV7-9|TRBJ2-1|.|.
CASSRDHYNEQFF
TGTGCCAGCAGCCGGGACCACTACAATGAGCAGTTCTTC